Following are 22 T cell receptor beta chains from one sample sequenced in a study of cytomegalovirus exposure and HLA in healthy donors. PCR involved 60 Vbeta and 13 Jbeta primers. TCRdb's table, derived via immunoSEQ multiplex PCR, lists solely in-frame clones and lacks some. This sample has under 200,000 clones, with around three quarters found just once. The sequencing input was PBMCs. These receptor sequences come from a young woman in good health and CMV-seropositive.

The chain combines TRBV9 with TRBJ2-1; 11 bases are shared with TRBD1. The CDR3 covers 14 residues. V lost 0 bases, J lost 8 bases, and 1 base stayed unmatched. CDR1 and CDR2 from the germline V gene are SGDLS and YYNGEE. CDR3 residues: CASSVEDRGHEQFF. In DNA, the CDR3 is TGTGCCAGCAGCGTAGAGGACAGGGGGCATGAGCAGTTCTTC.

The chain employs TRBV19 and TRBJ2-7; a possible D gene is TRBD2 (6 bases). The V end was cut by 9 bases, the J end by 0 bases, with 15 bases between. This CDR3 is built from 14 residues. CDR1 is LNHDA, CDR2 SQIVND, per germline (reference sequence). This CDR3 reads CASKPSASSYEQYF. Written as DNA, the CDR3 is TGTGCCAGCAAGCCTAGCGCCAGCTCCTACGAGCAGTACTTC.

The CDR3, as DNA: TGTGCCAGTAGAGGACTAACTGAAGCTTTCTTT. It is translated as CASRGLTEAFF. The V and J genes are TRBV19 and TRBJ1-1, with D unresolved. CDR3 size: 11 residues. CDR1 is LNHDA, CDR2 SQIVND, per germline (reference sequence). V lost 6 bases, J lost 5 bases, and 7 bases lay in between. Full variable domain (outside the CDR3, taken from reference TRBV19 and TRBJ1-1): DGGITQSPKYLFRKEGQNVTLSCEQNLNHDAMYWYRQDPGQGLRLIYYSQIVNDFQKGDIAEGYSVSREKKESFPLTVTSAQKNPTAFYLCASRGLTEAFFGQGTRLTVV.

The chain couples TRBV10-3 to TRBJ1-4, with 7 bases fitting TRBD1. Looked up from germline, CDR1 is ENHRY and CDR2 is SYGVKD. The CDR3 is made up of 15 amino acids. Unmatched junction bases numbered 2, after V lost 4 bases and J lost 0 bases. As DNA, the CDR3 is TGTGCCATCAGTGCAGGGGGTGCAACTAATGAAAAACTGTTTTTT. Protein product: CAISAGGATNEKLFF.

The V and J genes are TRBV6-5 and TRBJ2-3, with D tentatively TRBD1 (5 bases). The germline CDR1 and CDR2 sequences are MNHEY and SVGAGI. The CDR3 is 15 amino acids. V shed 0 bases and J shed 6 bases, with 13 bases lying between them. This CDR3 is CASSYSGRDTDTQYF. The CDR3 DNA sequence: TGTGCCAGCAGTTACTCGGGCAGGGATACGGATACGCAGTATTTT.

The J gene is TRBJ1-2, the V gene TRBV9; D ambiguous. The length of the CDR3 is 13 residues. Germline assignment: CDR1 SGDLS and CDR2 YYNGEE. V lost 7 bases to trimming and J lost 4 bases, with 14 bases between them. The CDR3 nucleotides read TGTGCCAGCGGCCCGGGGTCCGGCTATGGCTACACCTTC. This sequence encodes CASGPGSGYGYTF.

J is TRBJ1-4 and V is TRBV6-6; TRBD1 matches 9 bases. The CDR3 is made up of 15 amino acids. J was trimmed by 8 bases and V by 7 bases; bases with no gene match: 11. Germline V CDR1 and CDR2: MNHNY, SVGAGI (reference sequence). The CDR3 loop is CASNHRGRVGEKLFF. CDR3 nucleotide sequence: TGTGCCAGCAACCACAGGGGGCGGGTGGGAGAAAAACTGTTTTTT.

The V and J genes are TRBV7-9 and TRBJ1-6; D gene ambiguous. Looked up from germline, CDR1 is SEHNR and CDR2 is FQNEAQ (reference sequence). The CDR3 consists of 16 residues. V was cut by 1 base and J by 0 bases, with 7 bases left in between. The DNA for the CDR3 is TGTGCCAGCAGCTTAGAGTTGCGCTCCTATAATTCACCCCTCCACTTT. Translating it yields CASSLELRSYNSPLHF.

The chain's CDR3 is CATSLGTALDYGYTF. The CDR3 DNA reads TGTGCCACCAGCCTCGGGACAGCCCTAGACTATGGCTACACCTTC. The J gene is TRBJ1-2, the V gene TRBV15, with 7 bases aligning to TRBD1. V dropped 5 bases and J dropped 3; count of bases not matched to a gene: 9. The length of the CDR3 is 15 residues. Germline CDR1 LNHNV, CDR2 YYDKDF (reference sequence).

There are a few counts of this clone. The chain recombines TRBV28 with TRBJ2-4; D possibly corresponds to TRBD1 (5 bases). The CDR3 totals 14 residues. Germline lookup yields CDR1 MDHEN and CDR2 SYDVKM. V lost 6 bases and J 2 bases, leaving 11 bases between the germline ends. The CDR3 protein is CASRSGLTKNIQYF. The CDR3 DNA is TGTGCCAGCAGATCAGGGTTGACCAAAAACATTCAGTACTTC.

CDR3 protein: CASSIGGDRQETQYF. For the CDR3, the DNA is TGTGCCAGTAGTATAGGAGGGGACAGACAAGAGACCCAGTACTTC. The genes are TRBV19 and TRBJ2-5; 7 bases line up with TRBD1. The CDR3 contains 15 residues. After removal of 1 base from V and 2 bases from J, the junction contained 4 bases not matched to a gene. Germline V lookup: CDR1 LNHDA, CDR2 SQIVND (reference sequence).

This chain links TRBV19 with TRBJ1-6, with TRBD1 matching over 7 bases. Germline V gene lookup returns CDR1 LNHDA and CDR2 SQIVND (reference sequence). Trimming at V came to 3 bases and at J to 10 bases, leaving 9 bases not matched to a gene. This CDR3 is 15 amino acids long. The CDR3 bases are TGTGCCAGTAGTATCGGCGCAGGGGGGAGCTCACCCCTCCACTTT. Amino acids: CASSIGAGGSSPLHF.

This clone was seen a few times. This sequence joins TRBV9 and TRBJ1-5; no clear D. Deletions cut 0 bases from V and 8 bases from J, with 12 bases between. The CDR3 has 14 amino acids. Per the germline V gene, CDR1 is SGDLS and CDR2 is YYNGEE. The CDR3 DNA is TGTGCCAGCAGCGTAGGATCGGGTTTAGAGCCCCAGCATTTT. Amino acid sequence: CASSVGSGLEPQHF.

V is TRBV28 and J is TRBJ2-1; D is possibly TRBD1 (5 bases). The CDR3 is 14 residues long. The V and J ends lost 5 bases and 3 bases respectively, with 11 bases between them. Germline assignment: CDR1 MDHEN and CDR2 SYDVKM. CDR3 loop: CASSLRVYYNEQFF. The CDR3 DNA reads TGTGCCAGCAGTCTCAGGGTTTACTACAATGAGCAGTTCTTC.

The CDR3 region has the DNA TGTGCCAGCTCAGCTACAGGGGGTGAAGCTTTCTTT. Translating gives CASSATGGEAFF. The V and J genes are TRBV18 and TRBJ1-1, with 8 bases aligning to TRBD1. CDR3 length: 12 residues. Germline V gene data show CDR1 as KGHSH and CDR2 as LQKENI. The trim removed 5 bases at V and 7 bases at J, leaving 3 bases unmatched.

The chain recombines TRBV4-2 with TRBJ1-4; D possibly corresponds to TRBD1 (5 bases). The CDR3 has 15 amino acids. Trimming removed 1 base from V and 5 bases from J, with 11 bases in between. In germline, CDR1 is LGHNA, CDR2 YNFKEQ. CDR3 residues: CASSQANRRNEKLFF. For the CDR3, the DNA is TGTGCCAGCAGCCAAGCTAACAGGCGGAATGAAAAACTGTTTTTT.

V is TRBV5-1 and J is TRBJ1-1; maybe TRBD1 (5 bases). V was shortened by 2 bases and J by 4 bases, with 12 bases between the two germline ends. Germline V gives CDR1 SGHRS, CDR2 YFSETQ. The CDR3 is made up of 14 amino acids. CDR3 amino acids: CASSLTRGGTEAFF. The CDR3 DNA sequence: TGCGCCAGCAGCTTAACACGGGGGGGCACTGAAGCTTTCTTT.

The chain couples TRBV4-2 to TRBJ2-1; 7 positions match TRBD2. The CDR3 is 15 amino acids. V was clipped by 4 bases and J by 5 bases; unmatched bases: 8. CDR1 LGHNA and CDR2 YNFKEQ come from the germline V gene. CDR3 residues: CASSRLSGDDNEQFF. The DNA for the CDR3 is TGTGCCAGCAGCCGATTAAGCGGGGACGACAATGAGCAGTTCTTC.

The J gene is TRBJ1-5, the V gene TRBV4-2; unclear D gene. Germline lookup yields CDR1 LGHNA and CDR2 YNFKEQ. CDR3 size: 13 residues. V shed 3 bases and J shed 4 bases, with 7 bases lying between them. The CDR3 DNA sequence: TGTGCCAGCAGCCAGGGAGCGAATCAGCCCCAGCATTTT. This sequence encodes CASSQGANQPQHF.

With respect to this clone: In the same sample, other DNA sequences code for this CDR3. V is TRBV5-1 and J is TRBJ2-7; D perhaps matches TRBD1 (6 bases). V lost 0 bases and J 2 bases, leaving 6 bases between the germline ends. CDR1 is SGHRS, CDR2 YFSETQ, per germline. The CDR3 runs to 13 residues. CDR3 in amino acids: CASSLDRAYEQYF. Here the CDR3 DNA reads TGCGCCAGCAGCTTGGACAGGGCCTACGAGCAGTACTTC.

The chain has TRBV5-6 and TRBJ1-4; 10 positions match TRBD1. Losses at the gene ends were 4 bases for V and 8 bases for J; bases not matched to a gene: 8. CDR3 size: 15 residues. Germline-derived CDR1 and CDR2 are SGHDT and YYEEEE. The CDR3 spells CASSLRTGGREKLFF. The CDR3 DNA follows: TGTGCCAGCAGCCTTCGGACAGGGGGTCGAGAAAAACTGTTTTTT.

This clone is judged medium-sized (0.01 to 0.1%). The gene calls are TRBV11-2 and TRBJ1-2; D is undetermined. Per the germline V gene, CDR1 is SGHAT and CDR2 is FQNNGV. Trimming pared 5 bases from V and 4 bases from J, leaving 17 bases between. This CDR3 is 15 amino acids long. DNA for the CDR3: TGTGCCAGCAGCCCAACCCTAGCCTATAGCTATGGCTACACCTTC. Amino acid sequence: CASSPTLAYSYGYTF.